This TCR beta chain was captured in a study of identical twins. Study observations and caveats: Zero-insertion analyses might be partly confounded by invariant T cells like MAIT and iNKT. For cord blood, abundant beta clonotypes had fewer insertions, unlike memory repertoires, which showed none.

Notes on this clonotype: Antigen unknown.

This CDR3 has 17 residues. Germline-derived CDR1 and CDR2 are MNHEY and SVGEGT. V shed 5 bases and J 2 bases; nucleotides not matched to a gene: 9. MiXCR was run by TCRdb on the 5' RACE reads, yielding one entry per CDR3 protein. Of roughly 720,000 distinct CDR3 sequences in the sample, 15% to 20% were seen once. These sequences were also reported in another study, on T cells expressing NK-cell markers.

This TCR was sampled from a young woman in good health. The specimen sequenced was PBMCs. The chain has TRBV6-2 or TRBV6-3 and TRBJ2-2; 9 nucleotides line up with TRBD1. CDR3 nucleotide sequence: TGTGCCAGCAGTCGCGAAAGGGACAGGGCTAACACCGGGGAGCTGTTTTTT. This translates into CASSRERDRANTGELFF.